This T cell receptor (beta chain) was found in a study of T cell changes during pregnancy in multiple sclerosis. Data came from immunoSEQ multiplex PCR; TCRdb stores just in-frame clones and leaves some out. The sample lists approximately 59,000 clones; under 95% were seen once. This sequence was found in a female donor in good health, enrolled as a control in a pregnancy study. The sample in question was peripheral blood, obtained in the third trimester of pregnancy.

CDR3 sequence: CASRADRFPYNEQFF. The DNA for the CDR3 is TGTGCCAGCAGGGCGGACAGGTTCCCCTACAATGAGCAGTTCTTC. The chain employs TRBV6-5 and TRBJ2-1, with 7 bases aligning to TRBD1. V trimming: 6 bases; J trimming: 2 bases; junction bases outside the gene matches: 7. Germline lookup yields CDR1 MNHEY and CDR2 SVGAGI. The CDR3 is made up of 15 amino acids.